The subject of this entry is one T cell receptor (beta chain). This specimen comes from a study of blood T cell repertoires in COVID-19. The overall study: Some COVID-19 samples were acute and others convalescent; all came from the United States, Italy and Spain. PBMCs, B-cell-depleted T cells, or T cells were the source of the cDNA or gDNA that made up the material.

Under the authors' procedure: Researchers report that nucleated cell counts were estimated from reference gene primer amplification. TCRdb's table, derived via immunoSEQ multiplex PCR, lists solely in-frame clones and lacks some. The V and J calls and clone size come from that table; D and trimming were worked out from the DNA. The table lists about 110,000 clones, about 85% of them singletons. The CDR3 is 15 residues long. V was shortened by 0 bases and J by 0 bases, with 6 bases between the two germline ends. CDR1 is SGHRS and CDR2 is YFSETQ in the germline V gene. The specimen sequenced was peripheral blood. This sequence joins TRBV5-1 and TRBJ2-2, with D perhaps TRBD1 (5 bases). This clonotype originated in a human donor in a cohort sampled during active COVID-19. CDR3 nucleotide sequence: TGCGCCAGCAGCTTGGGGGGCGCGAACACCGGGGAGCTGTTTTTT. Amino acid sequence: CASSLGGANTGELFF.